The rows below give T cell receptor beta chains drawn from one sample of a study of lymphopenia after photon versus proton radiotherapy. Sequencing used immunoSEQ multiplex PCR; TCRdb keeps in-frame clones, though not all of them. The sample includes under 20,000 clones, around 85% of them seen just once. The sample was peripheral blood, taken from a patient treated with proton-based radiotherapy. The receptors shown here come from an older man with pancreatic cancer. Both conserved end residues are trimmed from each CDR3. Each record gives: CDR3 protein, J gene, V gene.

ASSSGLAGPTYEQY,TRBJ2-7,TRBV19
ASRGGWTSGANVLT,TRBJ2-6,TRBV7-6
SGWDGRGETQY,TRBJ2-5,TRBV29-1
ASSQEKWVGYNEQF,TRBJ2-1,TRBV14
ASRLGLAGRYNEQF,TRBJ2-1,TRBV19
ASGLFWGGYNEQF,TRBJ2-1,TRBV12-5
ASSPPDSSGNTIY,TRBJ1-3,TRBV18
ASSSQDDTEAF,TRBJ1-1,TRBV18
ASSPAAGGPRNEQF,TRBJ2-1,TRBV18
ASSGSAYGYT,TRBJ1-2,TRBV18